The next 10 T cell receptor beta chains were all read from a single sample in a study of blood T cell repertoires in COVID-19. Using immunoSEQ multiplex PCR, the repertoire was profiled, and TCRdb retains in-frame clones only, with some absent. The sample holds roughly 140,000 clones, 65% to 90% seen once. Material for sequencing was peripheral blood. These receptors were taken from a human donor in a cohort sampled during active COVID-19.

J is TRBJ1-1 and V is TRBV27, with D possibly TRBD1 on 5 matching bases. This CDR3 is 14 amino acids long. Germline CDR1 and CDR2: MNHEY and SMNVEV (reference sequence). The V and J ends lost 2 bases and 4 bases respectively, with 11 bases between them. DNA of the CDR3: TGTGCCAGCAGTTTAACACGGGGGGGCACTGAAGCTTTCTTT. It translates to CASSLTRGGTEAFF.

The rearrangement links TRBV10-3 to TRBJ2-1; perhaps TRBD2 as D (6 bases). V was trimmed by 5 bases and J by 2 bases, leaving 13 bases between them. The CDR3 extends over 15 amino acids. The V gene's germline CDR1 is ENHRY and CDR2 SYGVKD. CDR3 bases: TGTGCCATCAGTTCAGCGGGCCGAACCTACAATGAGCAGTTCTTC. Translating gives CAISSAGRTYNEQFF.

The genes are TRBV3-1 (or the pseudogene TRBV3-2) and TRBJ2-3; no reliable D call. Between the trimmed V and J ends, which lost 3 bases and 2 bases, there was a span of 9 bases. This CDR3 has 14 amino acids. CDR1 is LGHDT and CDR2 is YNNKEL in the germline V gene (reference sequence). The CDR3 DNA is TGTGCCAGCAGCCAGTCACTCCTCACAGATACGCAGTATTTT. Translation gives CASSQSLLTDTQYF.

The chain has TRBV29-1 and TRBJ2-2; 11 bases line up with TRBD2. V gave up 4 bases and J gave up 2 bases; unmatched junction bases: 3. The CDR3 is 15 residues long. CDR1 SQVTM and CDR2 ANQGSEA come from the germline V gene. CDR3 region: CSVVGLAENTGELFF. In DNA, the CDR3 is TGCAGCGTTGTGGGACTAGCGGAAAACACCGGGGAGCTGTTTTTT.

The genes are TRBV28 and TRBJ2-7; TRBD2 might be the D (6 bases). CDR1 and CDR2 (germline): MDHEN, SYDVKM. V was cut by 5 bases and J by 0 bases, with 14 bases left in between. There are 15 residues in the CDR3. CDR3 region: CASSPGDSGSYEQYF. As DNA, the CDR3 is TGTGCCAGCAGTCCCGGGGATAGCGGCTCCTACGAGCAGTACTTC. Supplemented by reference TRBV28 and TRBJ2-7, the full variable domain reads DVKVTQSSRYLVKRTGEKVFLECVQDMDHENMFWYRQDPGLGLRLIYFSYDVKMKEKGDIPEGYSVSREKKERFSLILESASTNQTSMYLCASSPGDSGSYEQYFGPGTRLTVT.

In the case of this clone: Sequence at one end of the junction differs from germline and may be a read error. V usage is TRBV7-8 and J usage is TRBJ1-5, with no clear D. Germline V CDR1 and CDR2: SGHVS, FQNEAQ. CDR3 length: 16 residues. The DNA of the CDR3 is TGTGCCAGCAGCTTAGCGTCGGGTCCTAGCGATCAGCCCCAGCATTTT. This sequence encodes CASSLASGPSDQPQHF.

The chain employs TRBV6-6 and TRBJ1-5, with a possible D match to TRBD1 (6 bases). The germline V gene has CDR1 MNHNY and CDR2 SVGAGI (reference sequence). Trimming cost V 0 bases and J 2 bases, with 8 bases left between them. The CDR3 sequence is 15 residues long. The CDR3 region is CASSYSRQGNQPQHF. CDR3 in DNA: TGTGCCAGCAGTTACTCGAGACAGGGCAATCAGCCCCAGCATTTT.

The rearrangement links TRBV4-3 to TRBJ2-7; 7 bases are shared with TRBD2. CDR1 is LGHNA, CDR2 YSLEER, per germline. The V and J ends lost 1 base and 2 bases, in that order; junction bases with no gene match: 11. The length of the CDR3 is 17 residues. CDR3 sequence reads: CASSQGLPGLTTYEQYF. The CDR3 DNA is TGCGCCAGCAGCCAAGGTCTACCGGGACTAACAACCTACGAGCAGTACTTC.

The V and J genes are TRBV7-3 and TRBJ2-7, with TRBD2 matching 8 bases. The J segment lost 0 bases and the V segment lost 2 bases, leaving 12 bases of the junction unmatched. There are 18 residues in the CDR3. Germline V gives CDR1 SGHTA, CDR2 FQGTGA. The CDR3, as DNA: TGTGCCAGCAGCTTATTAATCGGGAGGGGCCGAAGCTCCTACGAGCAGTACTTC. This sequence encodes CASSLLIGRGRSSYEQYF.

This chain links TRBV7-2 with TRBJ2-3; 9 bases line up with TRBD2. This CDR3 contains 15 residues. Germline CDR1 reads SGHTA; CDR2 reads FQGNSA. Unmatched junction bases numbered 6, after V lost 6 bases and J lost 2 bases. The CDR3 DNA follows: TGTGCCAGCAGGTCCGCGGGAGGGGCCACAGATACGCAGTATTTT. As protein: CASRSAGGATDTQYF. The full variable domain, in which reference TRBV7-2 and TRBJ2-3 provide the parts outside the CDR3, is GAGVSQSPSNKVTEKGKDVELRCDPISGHTALYWYRQSLGQGLEFLIYFQGNSAPDKSGLPSDRFSAERTGGSVSTLTIQRTQQEDSAVYLCASRSAGGATDTQYFGPGTRLTVL.